These 31 T cell receptor beta chains were sequenced from one sample in a study of T cells in Graves' hyperthyroidism and ophthalmopathy. RNA transcripts gave rise to amplified TCR beta CDR3 regions. TCR CDR3 regions were first amplified by RT-PCR with HTBI primers. TCRdb re-derived calls from the multiplex PCR reads in MiXCR, one entry per CDR3 protein. This sample yields 270,000 or so distinct CDR3 sequences, of which nearly 15% are seen a single time; about 30% belongs to the top ten. Sequenced material: blood. The receptors derive from a woman aged 45-59 years with Graves' hyperthyroidism that later progressed to Graves' ophthalmopathy.

This chain uses TRBV7-2 with TRBJ2-3, with D tentatively TRBD1 or TRBD2 (5 bases each). This CDR3 has 15 residues. Germline lookup yields CDR1 SGHTA and CDR2 FQGNSA. With 5 bases removed from V and 9 bases from J, the gap between germline ends came to 21 bases. In DNA, the CDR3 is TGTGCCAGCAGCCAACGGGGCAAGGGCTTGGGCACGCAGTATTTT. This sequence encodes CASSQRGKGLGTQYF.

The sample holds many counts of this clonotype. V gene TRBV2 combines with J gene TRBJ1-4; 8 nucleotides align to TRBD1. The CDR3 has 15 amino acids. Germline V gene data show CDR1 as SNHLY and CDR2 as FYNNEI. The V gene end was trimmed by 7 bases and the J gene end by 7 bases; junction bases not matched to a gene: 11. In DNA form, the CDR3 reads TGTGCCAGCACGAGAACAGGGACAGGCCGTGAAAAACTGTTTTTT. It yields the protein CASTRTGTGREKLFF.

This clonotype was recorded many times. This rearrangement joins TRBV7-3 to TRBJ2-7, with D unresolved. Trimming took off 2 bases at V and 5 bases at J, with 4 bases between the two ends. This CDR3 region has 11 residues. CDR1 and CDR2 from the germline V gene are SGHTA and FQGTGA. The CDR3: CASSLGNEQYF. DNA of the CDR3: TGTGCCAGCAGCTTAGGGAACGAGCAGTACTTC.

Ten or more counts support this clonotype. The V gene is TRBV29-1, the J gene TRBJ1-6; maybe TRBD1 (6 bases). The V gene's germline CDR1 is SQVTM and CDR2 ANQGSEA. The germline V and J ends were trimmed by 5 bases and 7 bases, with 12 bases remaining between them. The CDR3 has 13 residues. CDR3 DNA sequence: TGCAGCGTTTCACAGGGACCAAATTCACCCCTCCACTTT. It encodes CSVSQGPNSPLHF.

This clonotype was detected ten times or more. The chain links TRBV28 to TRBJ1-1; D gene unclear. Germline-derived CDR1 and CDR2 are MDHEN and SYDVKM. The CDR3 sequence is 12 residues long. Trimming took off 8 bases at V and 1 base at J, with 8 bases between the two ends. The CDR3 coding sequence is TGTGCCAGCTTGGGATGGAACACTGAAGCTTTCTTT. It codes for CASLGWNTEAFF.

Ten or more counts support this clonotype. The rearrangement joins TRBV29-1 to TRBJ2-7; 9 positions match TRBD1. After removal of 6 bases from V and 3 bases from J, the junction contained 12 bases not matched to a gene. Germline V gives CDR1 SQVTM, CDR2 ANQGSEA. CDR3 size: 15 residues. CDR3 sequence: CSVRIPGQGYYEQYF. CDR3 nucleotide sequence: TGCAGCGTCCGCATCCCGGGACAGGGATACTACGAGCAGTACTTC.

This clonotype was counted at least ten times. The chain links TRBV6-5 to TRBJ1-5, with D tentatively TRBD1 (5 bases). V was pared by 2 bases and J by 7 bases, with 12 bases between. The CDR3 has 14 residues. The germline CDR1 and CDR2 sequences are MNHEY and SVGAGI. DNA of the CDR3: TGTGCCAGCAGTTACCAGGGTTTATGGCAGCCCCAGCATTTT. Amino acid sequence: CASSYQGLWQPQHF.

The chain combines TRBV4-1 with TRBJ2-7; 8 positions agree with TRBD1. This CDR3 comprises 15 residues. The V gene's germline CDR1 is MGHRA and CDR2 YSYEKL. J was trimmed by 4 bases and V by 0 bases; bases with no gene match: 5. The CDR3, as DNA: TGCGCCAGCAGCCAAGATCCGCAGGGGGCATACGAGCAGTACTTC. Amino acid sequence: CASSQDPQGAYEQYF.

The chain employs TRBV5-1 and TRBJ2-2; a possible D gene is TRBD1 (6 bases). V was shortened by 5 bases and J by 6 bases, with 14 bases between the two germline ends. Germline V gene sequence: CDR1 SGHRS, CDR2 YFSETQ. The CDR3 totals 14 residues. In DNA, the CDR3 is TGCGCCAGCAGTCTGGACAGCAGGCCCGGGGAGCTGTTTTTT. Translation gives CASSLDSRPGELFF.

This clonotype was detected many times. One end of the junction fails to match germline, which may point to a read error. The rearrangement links TRBV28 to TRBJ2-3; D not certain. Germline lookup yields CDR1 MDHEN and CDR2 SYDVKM. This CDR3 has 14 amino acids. CDR3 in DNA: TGTGCCGGCAGCTATGAAACTAGCACAGATACGCAGTATTTT. Translation: CAGSYETSTDTQYF.

This clonotype occurred many times. The genes are TRBV24-1 and TRBJ2-3; perhaps TRBD1 as D (6 bases). Germline lookup yields CDR1 KGHDR and CDR2 SFDVKD. V lost 3 bases and J 0 bases, leaving 12 bases between the germline ends. This CDR3 region has 16 residues. The CDR3 region has the DNA TGTGCCACCAGTGATCGACAGGCACCTAGCACAGATACGCAGTATTTT. This sequence encodes CATSDRQAPSTDTQYF.

This clonotype was recorded many times. The chain uses TRBV10-2 and TRBJ2-7; D ambiguous. The V gene lost 3 bases and the J gene lost 2 bases, with 8 bases spanning the gap. From germline, CDR1 is WSHSY and CDR2 SAAADI. CDR3 length: 13 residues. CDR3 amino acids: CASSEVGTYEQYF. CDR3 DNA: TGCGCCAGCAGTGAAGTAGGAACCTACGAGCAGTACTTC.

This clonotype appeared many times. The V gene is TRBV27, the J gene TRBJ2-5; TRBD2 aligns across 7 bases. V gave up 6 bases and J gave up 5 bases; unmatched junction bases: 12. The CDR3 loop spans 15 amino acids. Per germline, CDR1 MNHEY and CDR2 SMNVEV (reference sequence). The CDR3 protein is CASRPGLVGMETQYF. The CDR3 coding sequence is TGTGCCAGCAGGCCAGGACTAGTAGGTATGGAGACCCAGTACTTC.

V and J are TRBV11-3 and TRBJ2-4; D unclear. Germline assignment: CDR1 SGHNT and CDR2 YENEEA. This CDR3 has 13 residues. V was trimmed by 4 bases and J by 7 bases, leaving 11 bases between them. CDR3 in amino acids: CASSSFPGNIQYF. The CDR3 bases are TGTGCCAGCAGCTCCTTCCCTGGGAACATTCAGTACTTC.

This chain connects TRBV14 to TRBJ2-2, with D possibly TRBD1 on 6 matching bases. The CDR3 is made up of 14 amino acids. Between the trimmed V and J ends, which lost 3 bases and 5 bases, there was a span of 10 bases. In germline, CDR1 is SGHDN, CDR2 FVKESK. In DNA form, the CDR3 reads TGTGCCAGCAGCCAGGTTCAGGGGACCGGGGAGCTGTTTTTT. Amino acids: CASSQVQGTGELFF.

This clonotype occurred many times. The rearrangement joins TRBV7-8 to TRBJ2-5, with TRBD2 matching over 9 bases. J was trimmed by 1 base and V by 4 bases; bases with no gene match: 1. The CDR3 totals 14 residues. CDR1 is SGHVS, CDR2 FQNEAQ, per germline. The CDR3, as DNA: TGTGCCAGCAGCTCGACTAGCGGCCAAGAGACCCAGTACTTC. It translates to CASSSTSGQETQYF.

This clonotype has a count of ten or more. CDR3 nucleotides: TGTGCCTGGAAAGGCCCAAGATACGAGCAGTACTTC. This codes for CAWKGPRYEQYF. V and J are TRBV30 and TRBJ2-7, with D hard to call. With 4 bases removed from V and 4 bases from J, the gap between germline ends came to 11 bases. The CDR3 runs 12 residues. Germline CDR1 GTSNPN, CDR2 SVGIG (reference sequence).

This clonotype was seen ten or more times. The chain uses TRBV12-3 or TRBV12-4 and TRBJ1-2; the D gene is possibly TRBD1 (5 bases). The CDR3 is 14 amino acids. Trimming pared 6 bases from V and 0 bases from J, leaving 11 bases between. The CDR3 sequence: CASRLRQSNYGYTF. As DNA, the CDR3 is TGTGCCAGCAGGCTCAGACAGTCTAACTATGGCTACACCTTC.

This clonotype was seen at least ten times. The chain links TRBV7-9 to TRBJ1-1, with D unclear. Trimming cost V 1 base and J 7 bases, with 7 bases left between them. The CDR3 is 12 amino acids. In germline, CDR1 is SEHNR, CDR2 FQNEAQ (reference sequence). The CDR3 nucleotides read TGTGCCAGCAGCTTAGAGATAGTTGAAGCTTTCTTT. This gives the protein CASSLEIVEAFF.

The rearrangement joins TRBV11-2 to TRBJ2-7; 12 bases line up with TRBD2. CDR3 length: 15 residues. Germline CDR1 reads SGHAT; CDR2 reads FQNNGV. The trim removed 3 bases at V and 5 bases at J, leaving 5 bases unmatched. DNA for the CDR3: TGTGCCAGCAGCTTTCTAGCGGGAGGGTTAAACGAGCAGTACTTC. Translated, it gives CASSFLAGGLNEQYF.

This clonotype was recorded at least ten times. The V gene is TRBV18, the J gene TRBJ2-2, with a weak D call TRBD1 (5 bases). The V gene lost 2 bases and the J gene lost 0 bases, with 7 bases spanning the gap. Per the germline V gene, CDR1 is KGHSH and CDR2 is LQKENI. The CDR3 spans 15 residues. The CDR3 nucleotides read TGTGCCAGCTCACCATTCAGGGCGAACACCGGGGAGCTGTTTTTT. This encodes CASSPFRANTGELFF. The variable domain in full, with the rest retrieved from reference TRBV18 and TRBJ2-2, is NAGVMQNPRHLVRRRGQEARLRCSPMKGHSHVYWYRQLPEEGLKFMVYLQKENIIDESGMPKERFSAEFPKEGPSILRIQQVVRGDSAAYFCASSPFRANTGELFFGEGSRLTVL.

This clonotype was counted at least ten times. The genes are TRBV29-1 and TRBJ1-5, with 10 bases that match TRBD1. The junction had 5 bases not matched to a gene; V was cut back by 5 bases and J by 4 bases. This CDR3 spans 14 amino acids. CDR1 and CDR2 from the germline V gene are SQVTM and ANQGSEA. The CDR3 loop reads CSVTGTGVNQPQHF. The CDR3 bases are TGCAGCGTTACCGGGACAGGGGTTAATCAGCCCCAGCATTTT.

The chain uses TRBV11-2 and TRBJ1-3; D unclear. Germline assignment: CDR1 SGHAT and CDR2 FQNNGV. V was pared by 5 bases and J by 4 bases, with 18 bases between. The CDR3 length is 16 residues. The CDR3 DNA is TGTGCCAGCAGCCCCGAATTATCGGGATCCGGAAACACCATATATTTT. This gives the protein CASSPELSGSGNTIYF.

With regard to this clonotype: Possible read error: a much larger clone is one base away. This chain links TRBV28 with TRBJ2-7; 8 nucleotides line up with TRBD2. This CDR3 region has 14 residues. Germline V gene lookup returns CDR1 MDHEN and CDR2 SYDVKM. The V gene end was trimmed by 7 bases and the J gene end by 7 bases; junction bases not matched to a gene: 12. This CDR3 reads CASTLTGGGKEQYF. CDR3 in DNA: TGTGCCAGCACGTTGACTGGCGGGGGGAAAGAGCAGTACTTC.

This clonotype was counted a few times. CDR3 loop: CASSDRLAGAETQYF. In DNA form, the CDR3 reads TGTGCCAGCAGCGATCGACTAGCGGGGGCAGAGACCCAGTACTTC. The V gene is TRBV4-2, the J gene TRBJ2-5; 12 positions agree with TRBD2. Germline CDR1 reads LGHNA; CDR2 reads YNFKEQ. The CDR3 extends over 15 amino acids. V lost 5 bases to trimming and J lost 4 bases; unmatched junction nucleotides: 5.

This clonotype showed up many times. This chain uses TRBV30 with TRBJ1-2, with unresolved D. Germline assignment: CDR1 GTSNPN and CDR2 SVGIG (reference sequence). Trimming shortened V by 1 base and J by 7 bases, and 19 bases separated the two germline ends. The CDR3 runs to 15 residues. The CDR3, as DNA: TGTGCCTGGAGTGCCCTGTCGGGTTTCACTTCTGGCTACACCTTC. Its translation: CAWSALSGFTSGYTF.

This clonotype was recorded many times. J is TRBJ1-5 and V is TRBV6-1; 8 nucleotides align to TRBD1. There are 16 residues in the CDR3. V lost 4 bases to trimming and J lost 1 base; unmatched junction nucleotides: 6. CDR1 and CDR2 from the germline V gene are MNHNS and SASEGT. Written as DNA, the CDR3 is TGTGCCAGCAGTGTGGCAGGGGGCTGGAGCAATCAGCCCCAGCATTTT. The encoded protein is CASSVAGGWSNQPQHF.

This clonotype was seen only a few times. The CDR3 reads CASSFGTANSPLHF. DNA of the CDR3: TGTGCCAGCAGCTTCGGGACGGCTAATTCACCCCTCCACTTT. The chain combines TRBV13 with TRBJ1-6; the D gene is possibly TRBD1 (5 bases). This CDR3 has 14 amino acids. The germline CDR1 and CDR2 sequences are PRHDT and FYEKMQ (reference sequence). Trimming took 3 bases from V and 6 from J, leaving 9 bases between them.

This clonotype was detected many times. This chain uses TRBV3-1 with TRBJ1-1; D gene unclear. Germline V gene sequence: CDR1 LGHDT, CDR2 YNNKEL (reference sequence). This CDR3 is built from 15 residues. Deletions cut 6 bases from V and 0 bases from J, with 14 bases between. CDR3 amino acids: CASRIWADMNTEAFF. CDR3 coding DNA: TGTGCCAGCAGAATCTGGGCCGATATGAACACTGAAGCTTTCTTT.

This clonotype was seen at least ten times. J is TRBJ2-2 and V is TRBV5-1; D is undetermined. This CDR3 has 12 residues. Germline assignment: CDR1 SGHRS and CDR2 YFSETQ. Trimming removed 0 bases from V and 7 bases from J, with 4 bases in between. The CDR3 reads CASSLVGGELFF. In nucleotides, the CDR3 is TGCGCCAGCAGCTTGGTTGGCGGGGAGCTGTTTTTT.

This clonotype was detected many times. This sequence joins TRBV28 and TRBJ2-1, with D unclear. V was cut by 4 bases and J by 2 bases, with 12 bases left in between. The CDR3 has 15 amino acids. Germline values: CDR1 MDHEN, CDR2 SYDVKM. The CDR3 sequence: CASSSAKQPYNEQFF. The DNA for the CDR3 is TGTGCCAGCAGTTCCGCCAAGCAGCCCTACAATGAGCAGTTCTTC. Using reference TRBV28 and TRBJ2-1 for the parts outside the CDR3, the full variable domain is DVKVTQSSRYLVKRTGEKVFLECVQDMDHENMFWYRQDPGLGLRLIYFSYDVKMKEKGDIPEGYSVSREKKERFSLILESASTNQTSMYLCASSSAKQPYNEQFFGPGTRLTVL.